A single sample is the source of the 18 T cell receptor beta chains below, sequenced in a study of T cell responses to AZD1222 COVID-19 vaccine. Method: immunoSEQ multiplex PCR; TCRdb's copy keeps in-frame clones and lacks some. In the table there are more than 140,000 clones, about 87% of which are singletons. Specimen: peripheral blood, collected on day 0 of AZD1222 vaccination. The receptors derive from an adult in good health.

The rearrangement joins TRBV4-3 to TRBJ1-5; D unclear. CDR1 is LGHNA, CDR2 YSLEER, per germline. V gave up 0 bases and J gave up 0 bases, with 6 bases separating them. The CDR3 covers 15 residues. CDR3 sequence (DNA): TGCGCCAGCAGCCAAGAAGGGAATAGCAATCAGCCCCAGCATTTT. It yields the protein CASSQEGNSNQPQHF.

The CDR3 region is CASSEGLRRASAVGYTF. The CDR3 DNA is TGCGCCAGCAGTGAAGGGTTAAGGCGGGCCTCGGCAGTGGGCTACACCTTC. The J gene is TRBJ1-2, the V gene TRBV10-1; no firm D call. CDR1 and CDR2 (germline): WNHNN, SYGVQD (reference sequence). The CDR3 covers 17 residues. V dropped 3 bases and J dropped 8 bases, with 25 bases sitting between them.

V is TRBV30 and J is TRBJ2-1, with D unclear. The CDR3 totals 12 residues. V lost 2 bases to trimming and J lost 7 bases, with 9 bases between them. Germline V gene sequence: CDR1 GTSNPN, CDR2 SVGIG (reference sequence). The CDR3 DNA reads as TGTGCCTGGAGTCTCGGGTGGAATGAGCAGTTCTTC. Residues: CAWSLGWNEQFF.

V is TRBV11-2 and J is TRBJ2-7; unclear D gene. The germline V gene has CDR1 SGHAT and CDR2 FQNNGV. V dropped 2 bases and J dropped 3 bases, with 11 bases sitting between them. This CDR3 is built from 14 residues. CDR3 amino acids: CASSLTQLFYEQYF. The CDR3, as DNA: TGTGCCAGCAGCTTAACCCAGTTATTCTACGAGCAGTACTTC. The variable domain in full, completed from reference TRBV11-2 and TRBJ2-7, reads EAGVAQSPRYKIIEKRQSVAFWCNPISGHATLYWYQQILGQGPKLLIQFQNNGVVDDSQLPKDRFSAERLKGVDSTLKIQPAKLEDSAVYLCASSLTQLFYEQYFGPGTRLTVT.

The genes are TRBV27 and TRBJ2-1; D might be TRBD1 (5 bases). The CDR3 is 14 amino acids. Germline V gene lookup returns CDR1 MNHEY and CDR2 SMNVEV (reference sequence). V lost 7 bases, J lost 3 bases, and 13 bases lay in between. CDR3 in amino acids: CASTGQTLYNEQFF. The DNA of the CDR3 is TGTGCCAGCACCGGACAAACACTCTACAATGAGCAGTTCTTC.

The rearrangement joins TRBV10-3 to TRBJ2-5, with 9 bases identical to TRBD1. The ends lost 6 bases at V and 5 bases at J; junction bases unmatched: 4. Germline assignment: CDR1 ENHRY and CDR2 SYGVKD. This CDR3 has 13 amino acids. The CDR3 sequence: CAISRTGVETQYF. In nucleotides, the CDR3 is TGTGCCATCAGCCGGACAGGGGTCGAGACCCAGTACTTC.

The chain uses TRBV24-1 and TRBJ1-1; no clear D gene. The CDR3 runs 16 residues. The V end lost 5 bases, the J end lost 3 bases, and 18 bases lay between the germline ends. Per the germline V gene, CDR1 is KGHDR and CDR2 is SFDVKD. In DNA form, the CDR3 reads TGTGCCACCAGTGTTAATCCTTTGGGTCGGGACACTGAAGCTTTCTTT. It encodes CATSVNPLGRDTEAFF.

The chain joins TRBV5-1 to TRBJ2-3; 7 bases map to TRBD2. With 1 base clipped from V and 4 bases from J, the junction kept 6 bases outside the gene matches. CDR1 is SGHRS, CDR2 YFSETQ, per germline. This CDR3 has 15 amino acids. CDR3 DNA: TGCGCCAGCAGCTTGTCCGAGGGAGGGCCAGATACGCAGTATTTT. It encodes CASSLSEGGPDTQYF.

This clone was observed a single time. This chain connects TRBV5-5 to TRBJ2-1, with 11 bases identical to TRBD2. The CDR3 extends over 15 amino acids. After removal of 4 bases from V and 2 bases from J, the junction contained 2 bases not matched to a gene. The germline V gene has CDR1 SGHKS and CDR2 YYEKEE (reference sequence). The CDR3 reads CASSELAGAYNEQFF. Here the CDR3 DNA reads TGTGCCAGCAGCGAACTAGCGGGGGCCTACAATGAGCAGTTCTTC. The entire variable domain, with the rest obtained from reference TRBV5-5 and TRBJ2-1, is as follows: DAGVTQSPTHLIKTRGQQVTLRCSPISGHKSVSWYQQVLGQGPQFIFQYYEKEERGRGNFPDRFSARQFPNYSSELNVNALLLGDSALYLCASSELAGAYNEQFFGPGTRLTVL.

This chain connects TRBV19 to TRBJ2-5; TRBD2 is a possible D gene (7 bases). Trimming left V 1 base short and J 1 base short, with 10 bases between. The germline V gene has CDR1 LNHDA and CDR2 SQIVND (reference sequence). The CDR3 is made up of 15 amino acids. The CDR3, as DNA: TGTGCCAGTAGTATAGCCCGGGGGGCCCAAGAGACCCAGTACTTC. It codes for CASSIARGAQETQYF.

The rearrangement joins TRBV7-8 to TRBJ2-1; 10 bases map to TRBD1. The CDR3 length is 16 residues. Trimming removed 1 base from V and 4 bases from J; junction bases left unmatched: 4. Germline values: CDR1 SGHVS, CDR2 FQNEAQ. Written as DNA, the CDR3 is TGTGCCAGCAGCTTAGGAGGGACAGGGGAATACAATGAGCAGTTCTTC. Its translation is CASSLGGTGEYNEQFF.

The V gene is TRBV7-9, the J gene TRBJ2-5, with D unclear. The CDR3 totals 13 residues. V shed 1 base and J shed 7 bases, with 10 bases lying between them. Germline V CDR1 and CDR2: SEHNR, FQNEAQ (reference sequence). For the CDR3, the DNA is TGTGCCAGCAGCTTAGGGGCCCCTTTGACCCAGTACTTC. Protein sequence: CASSLGAPLTQYF.

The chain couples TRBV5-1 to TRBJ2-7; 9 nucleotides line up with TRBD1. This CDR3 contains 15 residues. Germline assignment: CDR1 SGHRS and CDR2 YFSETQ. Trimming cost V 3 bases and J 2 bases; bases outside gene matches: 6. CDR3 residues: CASSWLGQGAYEQYF. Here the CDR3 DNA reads TGCGCCAGCAGCTGGCTGGGACAGGGTGCCTACGAGCAGTACTTC.

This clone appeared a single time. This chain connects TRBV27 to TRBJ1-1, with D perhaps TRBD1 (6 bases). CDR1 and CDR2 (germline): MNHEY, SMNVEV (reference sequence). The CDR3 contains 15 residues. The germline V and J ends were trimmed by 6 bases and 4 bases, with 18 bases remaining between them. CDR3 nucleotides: TGTGCCAGCAGCCCTACAGGGTGGAGGAGCACTGAAGCTTTCTTT. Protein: CASSPTGWRSTEAFF.

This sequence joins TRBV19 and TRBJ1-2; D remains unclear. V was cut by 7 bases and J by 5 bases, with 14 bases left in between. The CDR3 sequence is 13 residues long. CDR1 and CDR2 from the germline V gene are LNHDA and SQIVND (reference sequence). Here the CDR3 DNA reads TGTGCCAGTACCCCCCGGACGAGATATGGCTACACCTTC. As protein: CASTPRTRYGYTF.

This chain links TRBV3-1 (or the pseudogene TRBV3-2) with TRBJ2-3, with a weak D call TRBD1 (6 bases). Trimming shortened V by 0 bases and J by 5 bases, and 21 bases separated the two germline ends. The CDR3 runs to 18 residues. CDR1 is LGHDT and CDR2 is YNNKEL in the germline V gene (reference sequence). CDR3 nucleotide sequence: TGTGCCAGCAGCCAAGAGCCACGCAGGGGTCTGACACTAGATACGCAGTATTTT. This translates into CASSQEPRRGLTLDTQYF.

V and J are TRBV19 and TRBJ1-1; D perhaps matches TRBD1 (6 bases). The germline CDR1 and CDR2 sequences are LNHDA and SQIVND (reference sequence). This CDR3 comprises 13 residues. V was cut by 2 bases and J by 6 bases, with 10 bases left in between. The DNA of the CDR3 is TGTGCCAGTAGTATAACACAGGGCCCTGAAGCTTTCTTT. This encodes CASSITQGPEAFF.

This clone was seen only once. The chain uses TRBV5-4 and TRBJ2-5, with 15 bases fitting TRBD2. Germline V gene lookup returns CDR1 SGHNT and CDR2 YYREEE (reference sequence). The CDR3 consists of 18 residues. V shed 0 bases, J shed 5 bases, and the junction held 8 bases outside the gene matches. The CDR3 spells CASSLAGLAGGGWETQYF. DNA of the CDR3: TGTGCCAGCAGCTTGGCCGGACTAGCGGGAGGGGGCTGGGAGACCCAGTACTTC.